This record looks at one T cell receptor beta chain sequence and its context. Its antigen is still unknown. The sample belongs to a study of cytomegalovirus exposure and HLA in healthy donors. The study, taken as a whole, reports: The classifier was said to identify cytomegalovirus status with high specificity and sensitivity. The study put 150 to 200 TCR beta chains on its list as cytomegalovirus-associated.

Data came from immunoSEQ multiplex PCR; TCRdb stores just in-frame clones and leaves some out. The sample holds 66,000 or so clones, approximately 97% seen once. After removal of 6 bases from V and 3 bases from J, the junction contained 6 bases not matched to a gene. This CDR3 contains 14 residues. The germline CDR1 and CDR2 sequences are SGHDT and YYEEEE. The specimen was PBMCs. This TCR derives from a woman between 18 and 29 years old in good health and CMV-seropositive. The chain carries TRBV5-6 and TRBJ2-1; 7 bases are a match to TRBD1. The CDR3 here is CASNYGTVYNEQFF. Written as DNA, the CDR3 is TGTGCCAGCAACTACGGGACAGTCTACAATGAGCAGTTCTTC.